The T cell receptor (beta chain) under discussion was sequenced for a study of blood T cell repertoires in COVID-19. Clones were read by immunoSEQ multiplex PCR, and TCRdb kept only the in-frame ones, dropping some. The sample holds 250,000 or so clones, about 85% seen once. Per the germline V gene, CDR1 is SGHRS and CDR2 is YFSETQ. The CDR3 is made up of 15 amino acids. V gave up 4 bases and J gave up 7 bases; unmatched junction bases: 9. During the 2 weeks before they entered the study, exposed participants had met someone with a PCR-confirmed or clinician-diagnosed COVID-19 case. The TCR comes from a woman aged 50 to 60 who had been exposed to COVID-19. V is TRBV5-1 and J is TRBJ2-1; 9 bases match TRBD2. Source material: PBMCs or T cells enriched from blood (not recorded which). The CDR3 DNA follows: TGCGCCAGCAGCCACCGGACACTAGCGGGTAATGAGCAGTTCTTC. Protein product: CASSHRTLAGNEQFF.